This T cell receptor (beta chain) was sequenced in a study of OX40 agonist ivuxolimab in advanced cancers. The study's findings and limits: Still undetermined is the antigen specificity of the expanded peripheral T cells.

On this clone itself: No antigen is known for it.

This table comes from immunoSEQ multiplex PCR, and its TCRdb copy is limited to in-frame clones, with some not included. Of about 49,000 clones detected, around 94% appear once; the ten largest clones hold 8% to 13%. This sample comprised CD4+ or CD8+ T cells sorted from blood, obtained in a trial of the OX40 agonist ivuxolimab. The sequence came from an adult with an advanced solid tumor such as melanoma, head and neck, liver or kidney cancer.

The CDR3 loop reads CASSQALPSTDTQYF. The CDR3 region has the DNA TGCGCCAGCAGCCAAGCACTCCCGAGCACAGATACGCAGTATTTT. The chain employs TRBV4-3 and TRBJ2-3, with no clear D. The V end was cut by 1 base, the J end by 0 bases, with 8 bases between. Germline V CDR1 and CDR2: LGHNA, YSLEER. The CDR3 contains 15 residues.